This T cell receptor (beta chain) was profiled in a study of T-cell reconstitution after alpha-beta-depleted transplantation in children. Study-level results: One year after transplant, T-cell counts and diversity came mostly from newly produced T cells. Reportedly, roughly two months post-transplant, alpha-beta T cells arose from several hundred expanded graft clones.

V dropped 1 base and J dropped 0 bases, with 15 bases sitting between them. The germline CDR1 and CDR2 sequences are SGHRS and YFSETQ. The CDR3 has 17 residues. Unique molecular identifiers featured in how the TCRbeta library was prepared. TCRdb passed the PCR reads through MiXCR, listing each CDR3 protein once. This table holds around 500,000 distinct CDR3 sequences, 20% to 25% found once. A note on this clonotype: The antigen remains unidentified.

This sample comprised PBMCs, mostly from graft donor cells, obtained 360 days after TCRalphabeta/CD19-depleted stem cell transplant. The chain uses TRBV5-1 and TRBJ2-3, with D perhaps matching TRBD2 (7 bases). The receptor was isolated from a boy under three years old who had a stem cell transplant for acute myeloid leukemia, so the T cells may come from the graft donor. The CDR3 DNA sequence: TGCGCCAGCAGCTTGTCGGGGGGCCGATTTAGCACAGATACGCAGTATTTT. It is translated as CASSLSGGRFSTDTQYF.